In its sample, the clone carrying this TCR beta chain was seen once. The antigen remains unidentified. This CDR3 is built from 19 residues. CDR1 SGDLS and CDR2 YYNGEE come from the germline V gene. Trimming at V came to 2 bases and at J to 4 bases, leaving 14 bases not matched to a gene. This record comes from a study of vaccination effects on CD4 cells after COVID-19. Using immunoSEQ multiplex PCR, the repertoire was profiled, and TCRdb retains in-frame clones only, with some absent. The profile shows tens of thousands of clones, roughly 73% of them singletons. Before sequencing took place, the ViraFEST assay used viral peptide pools to expand antigen-specific CD4+ T cells. Following 10 days of culture, CD4+ T cells were isolated. In the vaccine recipients, nucleocapsid antibodies were negative and there was no prior SARS-CoV-2 infection.

The TCR was taken from a human donor who received a COVID-19 vaccine. V is TRBV9 and J is TRBJ2-5, with 13 bases lining up with TRBD2. Sequencing was performed on CD4+ T cells from PBMCs cultured with HCoV-229E spike peptides, taken before COVID-19 vaccination. DNA of the CDR3: TGTGCCAGCAGCGTCGACCGACTAGCGGGAGGCTTTAGTCGAGAGACCCAGTACTTC. Its protein is CASSVDRLAGGFSRETQYF.